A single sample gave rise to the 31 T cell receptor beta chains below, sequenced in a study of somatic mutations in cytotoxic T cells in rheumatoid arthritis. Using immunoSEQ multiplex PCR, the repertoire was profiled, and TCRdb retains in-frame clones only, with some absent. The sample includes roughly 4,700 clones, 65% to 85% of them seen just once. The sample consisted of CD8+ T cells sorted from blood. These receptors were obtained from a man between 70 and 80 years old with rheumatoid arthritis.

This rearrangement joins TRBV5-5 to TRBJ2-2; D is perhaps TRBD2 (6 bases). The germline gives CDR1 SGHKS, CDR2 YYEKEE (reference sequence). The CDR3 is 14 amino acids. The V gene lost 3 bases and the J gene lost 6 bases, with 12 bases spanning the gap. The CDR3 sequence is CASSYIAGSGELFF. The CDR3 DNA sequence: TGTGCCAGCAGCTATATTGCGGGGTCCGGGGAGCTGTTTTTT.

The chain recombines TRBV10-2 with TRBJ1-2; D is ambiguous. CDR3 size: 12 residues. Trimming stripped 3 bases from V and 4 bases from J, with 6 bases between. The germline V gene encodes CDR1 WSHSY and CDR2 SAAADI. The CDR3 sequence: CASSDRGYGYTF. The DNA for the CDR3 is TGCGCCAGCAGTGACCGGGGCTATGGCTACACCTTC.

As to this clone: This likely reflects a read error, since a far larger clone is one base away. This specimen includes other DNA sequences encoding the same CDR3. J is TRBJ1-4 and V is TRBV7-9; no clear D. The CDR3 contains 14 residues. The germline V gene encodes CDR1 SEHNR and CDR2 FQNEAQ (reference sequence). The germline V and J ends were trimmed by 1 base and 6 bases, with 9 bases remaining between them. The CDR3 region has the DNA TGTGCCAGCAGCTTAGTGGCAGTCGATGAAAAACTGTTTTTT. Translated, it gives CASSLVAVDEKLFF.

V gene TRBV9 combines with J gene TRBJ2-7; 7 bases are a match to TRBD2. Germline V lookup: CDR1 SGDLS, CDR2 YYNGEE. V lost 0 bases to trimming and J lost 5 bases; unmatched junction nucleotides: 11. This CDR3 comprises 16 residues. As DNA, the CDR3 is TGTGCCAGCAGCGTAGAAGGCTCTGGGACTACGGACGAGCAGTACTTC. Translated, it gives CASSVEGSGTTDEQYF. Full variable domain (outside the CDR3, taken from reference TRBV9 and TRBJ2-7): DSGVTQTPKHLITATGQRVTLRCSPRSGDLSVYWYQQSLDQGLQFLIQYYNGEERAKGNILERFSAQQFPDLHSELNLSSLELGDSALYFCASSVEGSGTTDEQYFGPGTRLTVT.

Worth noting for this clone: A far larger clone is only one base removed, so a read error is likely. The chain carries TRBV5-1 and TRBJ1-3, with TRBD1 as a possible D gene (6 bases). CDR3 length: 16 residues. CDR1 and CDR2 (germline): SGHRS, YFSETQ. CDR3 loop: CVSSSDSQSSGNTIYF. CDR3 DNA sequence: TGCGTCAGCAGCTCGGACAGCCAGAGCTCTGGAAACACCATATATTTT.

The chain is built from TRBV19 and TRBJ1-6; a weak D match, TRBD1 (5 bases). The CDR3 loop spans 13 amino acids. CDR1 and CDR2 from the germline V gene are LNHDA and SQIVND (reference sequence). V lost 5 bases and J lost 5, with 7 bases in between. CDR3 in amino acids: CASSATDNSPLHF. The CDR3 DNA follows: TGTGCCAGTAGTGCGACAGATAATTCACCCCTCCACTTT. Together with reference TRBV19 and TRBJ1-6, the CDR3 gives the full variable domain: DGGITQSPKYLFRKEGQNVTLSCEQNLNHDAMYWYRQDPGQGLRLIYYSQIVNDFQKGDIAEGYSVSREKKESFPLTVTSAQKNPTAFYLCASSATDNSPLHFGNGTRLTVT.

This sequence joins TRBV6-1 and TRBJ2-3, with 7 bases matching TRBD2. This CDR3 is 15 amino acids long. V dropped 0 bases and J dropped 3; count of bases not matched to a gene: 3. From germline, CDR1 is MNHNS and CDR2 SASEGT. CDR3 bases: TGTGCCAGCAGTGAAGCGGGGGGGAGGACAGATACGCAGTATTTT. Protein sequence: CASSEAGGRTDTQYF.

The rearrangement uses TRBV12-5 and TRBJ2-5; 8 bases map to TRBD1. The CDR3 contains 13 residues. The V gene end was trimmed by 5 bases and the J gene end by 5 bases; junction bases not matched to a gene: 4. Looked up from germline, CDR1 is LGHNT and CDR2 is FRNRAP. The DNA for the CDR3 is TGTGCTAGTGGTCTCCGGACAGGGGAGACCCAGTACTTC. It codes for CASGLRTGETQYF.

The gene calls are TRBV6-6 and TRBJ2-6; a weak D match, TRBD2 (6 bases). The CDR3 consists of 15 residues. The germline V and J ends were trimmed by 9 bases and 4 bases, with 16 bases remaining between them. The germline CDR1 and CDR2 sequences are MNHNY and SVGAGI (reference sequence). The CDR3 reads CARIGGTSGANVLTF. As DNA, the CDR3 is TGTGCCAGAATCGGGGGAACGTCGGGGGCCAACGTCCTGACTTTC.

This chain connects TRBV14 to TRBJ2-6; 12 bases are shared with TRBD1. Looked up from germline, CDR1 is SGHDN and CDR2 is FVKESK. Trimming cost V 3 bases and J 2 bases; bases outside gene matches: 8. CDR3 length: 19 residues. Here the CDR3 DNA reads TGTGCCAGCAGCCACGAACCGGGACAGGGGGCGCCTGGGGCCAACGTCCTGACTTTC. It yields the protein CASSHEPGQGAPGANVLTF.

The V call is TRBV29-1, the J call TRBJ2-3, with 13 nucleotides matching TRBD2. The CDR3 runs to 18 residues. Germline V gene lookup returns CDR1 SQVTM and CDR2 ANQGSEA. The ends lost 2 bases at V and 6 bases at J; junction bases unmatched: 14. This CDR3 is CSVESWRTSGSATDTQYF. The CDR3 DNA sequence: TGCAGCGTTGAATCTTGGAGGACTAGCGGGAGTGCAACGGATACGCAGTATTTT.

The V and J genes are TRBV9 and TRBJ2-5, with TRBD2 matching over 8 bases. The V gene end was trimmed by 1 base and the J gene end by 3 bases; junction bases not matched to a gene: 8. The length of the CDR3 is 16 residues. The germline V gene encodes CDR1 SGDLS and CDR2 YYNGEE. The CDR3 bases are TGTGCCAGCAGCGTACGACGGGAGGGTGGGGAAGAGACCCAGTACTTC. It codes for CASSVRREGGEETQYF.

The CDR3 sequence is CASSVGQGMNTEAFF. The CDR3 bases are TGTGCCAGCAGCGTCGGACAGGGTATGAACACTGAAGCTTTCTTT. The V gene is TRBV5-6, the J gene TRBJ1-1, with 8 bases aligning to TRBD1. CDR3 length: 15 amino acids. V was pared by 4 bases and J by 0 bases, with 5 bases of the junction left unmatched. Germline CDR1 SGHDT, CDR2 YYEEEE.

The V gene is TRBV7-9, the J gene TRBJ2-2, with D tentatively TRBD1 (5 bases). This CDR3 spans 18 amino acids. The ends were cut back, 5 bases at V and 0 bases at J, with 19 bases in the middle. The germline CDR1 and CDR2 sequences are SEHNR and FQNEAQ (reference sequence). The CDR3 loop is CASSPPPGFSPNTGELFF. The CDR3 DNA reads TGTGCCAGCAGCCCCCCCCCAGGGTTCAGCCCGAACACCGGGGAGCTGTTTTTT.

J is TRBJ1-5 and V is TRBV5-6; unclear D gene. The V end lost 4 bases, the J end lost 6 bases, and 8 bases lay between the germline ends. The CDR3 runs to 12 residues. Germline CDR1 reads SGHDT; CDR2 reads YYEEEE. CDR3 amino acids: CASSTLSQPQHF. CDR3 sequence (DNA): TGTGCCAGCAGCACCCTGAGTCAGCCCCAGCATTTT.

As DNA, the CDR3 is TGTGCCTGGACCTCCGGGACAGGGTGGAACACTGAAGCTTTCTTT. Its translation is CAWTSGTGWNTEAFF. This rearrangement joins TRBV30 to TRBJ1-1; 9 bases align to TRBD1. The germline V gene encodes CDR1 GTSNPN and CDR2 SVGIG (reference sequence). J was trimmed by 1 base and V by 4 bases; bases with no gene match: 7. The CDR3 contains 15 residues.

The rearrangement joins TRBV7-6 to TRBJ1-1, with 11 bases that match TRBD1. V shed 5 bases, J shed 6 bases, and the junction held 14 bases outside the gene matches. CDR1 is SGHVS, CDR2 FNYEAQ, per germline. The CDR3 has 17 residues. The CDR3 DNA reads TGTGCCAGCAGCCCCGGCGGGACAGGGGGTATTTTCGCTGAAGCTTTCTTT. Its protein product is CASSPGGTGGIFAEAFF.

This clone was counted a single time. CDR3 nucleotide sequence: TGTGCCAGCAGTTTACAGGGACAGAGTTACAATGAGCAGTTCTTC. This codes for CASSLQGQSYNEQFF. This chain uses TRBV27 with TRBJ2-1, with 7 bases fitting TRBD1. Unmatched junction bases numbered 5, after V lost 2 bases and J lost 4 bases. Germline V lookup: CDR1 MNHEY, CDR2 SMNVEV (reference sequence). CDR3 length: 15 amino acids.

This CDR3 reads CAISEPDRGYTEAFF. In DNA, the CDR3 is TGTGCCATCAGTGAGCCGGACAGGGGGTACACTGAAGCTTTCTTT. The V and J genes are TRBV10-3 and TRBJ1-1; TRBD1 matches at 10 bases. Germline V lookup: CDR1 ENHRY, CDR2 SYGVKD. The CDR3 contains 15 residues. The V gene end was trimmed by 2 bases and the J gene end by 3 bases; junction bases not matched to a gene: 3.

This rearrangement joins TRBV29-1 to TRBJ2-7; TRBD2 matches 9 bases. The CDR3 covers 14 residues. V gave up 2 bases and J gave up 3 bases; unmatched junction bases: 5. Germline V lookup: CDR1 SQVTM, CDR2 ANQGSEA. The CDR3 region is CSVEKIAGVYEQYF. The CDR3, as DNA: TGCAGCGTTGAAAAGATAGCGGGAGTCTACGAGCAGTACTTC.

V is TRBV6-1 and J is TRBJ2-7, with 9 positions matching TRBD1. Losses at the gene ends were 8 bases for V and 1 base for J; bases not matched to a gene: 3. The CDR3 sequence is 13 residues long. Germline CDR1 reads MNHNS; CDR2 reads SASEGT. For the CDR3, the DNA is TGTGCCAGCGGGACAGGGTATTCCTACGAGCAGTACTTC. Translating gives CASGTGYSYEQYF.

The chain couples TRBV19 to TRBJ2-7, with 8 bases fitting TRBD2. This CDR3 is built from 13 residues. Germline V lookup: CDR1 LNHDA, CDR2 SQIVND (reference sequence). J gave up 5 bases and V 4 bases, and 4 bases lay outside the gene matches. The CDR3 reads CASSNTREDEQYF. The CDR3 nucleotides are TGTGCCAGTAGTAATACGCGGGAGGACGAGCAGTACTTC.

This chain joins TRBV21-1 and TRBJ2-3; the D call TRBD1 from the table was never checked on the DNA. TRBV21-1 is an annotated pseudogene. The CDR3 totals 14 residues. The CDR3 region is CASTKTGGTDTQYF. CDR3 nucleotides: TGTGCCAGCACTAAGACAGGGGGCACAGATACGCAGTATTTT.

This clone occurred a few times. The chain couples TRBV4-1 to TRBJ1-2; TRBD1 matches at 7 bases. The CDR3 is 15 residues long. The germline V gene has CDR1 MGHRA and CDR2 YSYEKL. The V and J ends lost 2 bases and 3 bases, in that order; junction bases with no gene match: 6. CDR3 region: CASSQRDSVHYGYTF. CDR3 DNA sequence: TGCGCCAGCAGCCAAAGGGACAGCGTTCACTATGGCTACACCTTC.

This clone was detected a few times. In DNA form, the CDR3 reads TGTGCCAGTAGGGAGCGGGGCTCCTACGAGCAGTACTTC. It is translated as CASRERGSYEQYF. V gene TRBV19 combines with J gene TRBJ2-7, with 7 bases identical to TRBD2. Germline V gene data show CDR1 as LNHDA and CDR2 as SQIVND (reference sequence). The CDR3 runs 13 residues. J was trimmed by 0 bases and V by 6 bases; bases with no gene match: 2.

The CDR3 DNA sequence: TGCGCCACGCAACAGGGGGGGGGCACTGAAGCTTTCTTT. It is translated as CATQQGGGTEAFF. The chain recombines TRBV5-1 with TRBJ1-1; the match to TRBD1 covers 8 bases. Germline loops: CDR1 SGHRS, CDR2 YFSETQ. The CDR3 is 13 amino acids. V was pared by 9 bases and J by 4 bases, with 8 bases of the junction left unmatched.

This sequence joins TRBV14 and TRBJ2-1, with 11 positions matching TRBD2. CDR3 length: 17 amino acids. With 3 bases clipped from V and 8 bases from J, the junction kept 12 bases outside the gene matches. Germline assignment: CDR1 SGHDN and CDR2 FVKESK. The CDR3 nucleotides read TGTGCCAGCAGCCACTACCCACTAGCGGGAGAAGTGTATGAGCAGTTCTTC. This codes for CASSHYPLAGEVYEQFF.

The CDR3, as DNA: TGTGCCTGGAGTGTACGGGCAGGGGTAAACACTGAAGCTTTCTTT. Translating it yields CAWSVRAGVNTEAFF. The chain links TRBV30 to TRBJ1-1; tentatively, D is TRBD1 (6 bases). Trimming removed 0 bases at V and 2 bases at J, with 13 bases between. Germline V gives CDR1 GTSNPN, CDR2 SVGIG (reference sequence). The CDR3 is 15 residues long.

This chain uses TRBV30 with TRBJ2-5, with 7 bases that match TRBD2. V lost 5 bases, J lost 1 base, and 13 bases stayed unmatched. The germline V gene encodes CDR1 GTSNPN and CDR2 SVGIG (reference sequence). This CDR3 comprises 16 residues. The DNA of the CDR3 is TGTGCCTGGGGCCGATTTGGTTGGGAGGGCCAAGAGACCCAGTACTTC. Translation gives CAWGRFGWEGQETQYF.

CDR3 bases: TGTGCCAGCAGTCCCCGGGGGTTTTCTATCGATGAGCAGTTCTTC. Translating it yields CASSPRGFSIDEQFF. This chain joins TRBV27 and TRBJ2-1, with D perhaps matching TRBD2 (6 bases). The V end was cut by 5 bases, the J end by 8 bases, with 19 bases between. CDR1 is MNHEY, CDR2 SMNVEV, per germline (reference sequence). The CDR3 runs to 15 residues.

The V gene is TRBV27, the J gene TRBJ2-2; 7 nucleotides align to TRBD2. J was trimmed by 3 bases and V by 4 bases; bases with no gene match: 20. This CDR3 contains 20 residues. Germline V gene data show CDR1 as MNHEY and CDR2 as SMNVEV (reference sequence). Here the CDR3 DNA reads TGTGCCAGCAGTTCCCGACAATCCGAGCGGGGAACAGACGACACCGGGGAGCTGTTTTTT. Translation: CASSSRQSERGTDDTGELFF.